Shown below are 10 T cell receptor beta chains from a single sample sequenced in a study of cytotoxic CD8 clonotypes in ibrutinib-treated CLL listed by TCRdb under 2021. The sample's time point label, decoded: about eleven months on ibrutinib. To prepare the library, the immunoSEQ multiplex PCR assay was applied. Held by TCRdb, this immuneACCESS table contains in-frame sequences only and omits some clones. Under half of the omission traces to an unresolved V gene where checked; the cause of the rest is unknown. In all, the sample holds some 140,000 clones, and about 91% of those were seen once. 9.5% to 14% of the sample is taken by the ten largest. Sequencing used PBMCs, obtained after 12 months of ibrutinib treatment. These receptors were collected from a human donor with chronic lymphocytic leukemia.

The rearrangement links TRBV2 to TRBJ2-5; 9 bases agree with TRBD2. With V trimmed by 7 bases and J by 5 bases, 8 bases remained unmatched. The CDR3 extends over 14 amino acids. Germline-derived CDR1 and CDR2 are SNHLY and FYNNEI. CDR3 DNA: TGTGCCAGCACTGTAGCGGGAGTGCAGGAGACCCAGTACTTC. This gives the protein CASTVAGVQETQYF.

The chain recombines TRBV15 with TRBJ2-7; D perhaps matches TRBD2 (6 bases). The CDR3 spans 15 residues. V was trimmed by 1 base and J by 0 bases, leaving 10 bases between them. Germline V lookup: CDR1 LNHNV, CDR2 YYDKDF (reference sequence). CDR3 in DNA: TGTGCCACCAGCAGAGTAGAGCGGGCCTCCTACGAGCAGTACTTC. Translated, it gives CATSRVERASYEQYF.

The chain is built from TRBV25-1 and TRBJ2-3; TRBD2 is a possible D gene (6 bases). Germline V gene sequence: CDR1 MGHDK, CDR2 SYGVNS. With 7 bases removed from V and 11 bases from J, the gap between germline ends came to 19 bases. The CDR3 spans 13 residues. The CDR3 nucleotides are TGTGCCAGCACCCGGGACTTTGTTTGGGAGCAGTATTTT. Amino acid sequence: CASTRDFVWEQYF.

The chain is built from TRBV28 and TRBJ1-5; D is unclear. This CDR3 is 12 amino acids long. V was trimmed by 5 bases and J by 3 bases, leaving 5 bases between them. CDR1 MDHEN and CDR2 SYDVKM come from the germline V gene. The CDR3 nucleotides read TGTGCCAGCAGTGAGACCAATCAGCCCCAGCATTTT. It translates to CASSETNQPQHF.

The chain couples TRBV6-1 to TRBJ1-1, with TRBD1 identical over 10 bases. There are 16 residues in the CDR3. CDR1 MNHNS and CDR2 SASEGT come from the germline V gene. Germline trimming cut 3 bases from V and 1 base from J; bases unmatched to any gene: 5. The CDR3 coding sequence is TGTGCCAGCAGTGAGGTGGGGACAGGGGCGAACACTGAAGCTTTCTTT. Translation gives CASSEVGTGANTEAFF.

This chain links TRBV28 with TRBJ1-1; 7 nucleotides align to TRBD1. This CDR3 comprises 12 residues. The junction had 0 bases not matched to a gene; V was cut back by 5 bases and J by 3 bases. Germline loops: CDR1 MDHEN, CDR2 SYDVKM. The CDR3 DNA sequence: TGTGCCAGCAGTACAGGGGACACTGAAGCTTTCTTT. Protein: CASSTGDTEAFF.

The chain links TRBV28 to TRBJ1-2; tentatively, D is TRBD1 (5 bases). The CDR3 has 16 residues. Germline V gene lookup returns CDR1 MDHEN and CDR2 SYDVKM. Trimming pared 5 bases from V and 2 bases from J, leaving 18 bases between. CDR3 bases: TGTGCCAGCAGTACCCCTGTTAGGCAGGGAAACTATGGCTACACCTTC. Its protein is CASSTPVRQGNYGYTF.

The chain uses TRBV7-3 and TRBJ2-7, with 8 nucleotides matching TRBD1. The V segment lost 5 bases and the J segment 5 bases; nucleotides outside the gene matches: 5. Per the germline V gene, CDR1 is SGHTA and CDR2 is FQGTGA. The CDR3 sequence is 13 residues long. The CDR3 bases are TGTGCCAGCAGCCCAGGACAGGGCGACGAGCAGTACTTC. Amino acids: CASSPGQGDEQYF.

J is TRBJ1-1 and V is TRBV30, with a weak D call TRBD1 (5 bases). There are 14 residues in the CDR3. Trimming cost V 2 bases and J 2 bases, with 12 bases left between them. Germline CDR1 reads GTSNPN; CDR2 reads SVGIG (reference sequence). CDR3 sequence reads: CAWSYRGYNTEAFF. The CDR3 DNA follows: TGTGCCTGGAGTTATAGGGGATACAACACTGAAGCTTTCTTT.

CDR3 loop: CASSGIMNTEAFF. CDR3 sequence (DNA): TGTGCCAGCTCGGGGATTATGAACACTGAAGCTTTCTTT. The V call is TRBV18, the J call TRBJ1-1, with no clear D. The CDR3 length is 13 residues. Germline V gene sequence: CDR1 KGHSH, CDR2 LQKENI. Trimming left V 6 bases short and J 0 bases short, with 8 bases between.